The present entry profiles one T cell receptor beta chain with its context. This entry is derived from a study of blood T cell repertoires in COVID-19. The wider study: Material from acute and convalescent COVID-19 was sourced from the United States, Italy and Spain. In each case, the material was cDNA or gDNA derived from T cells, B-cell-depleted T cells, or PBMCs.

The authors' processing: Quantification of nucleated cells was approximated via reference gene primer amplification. Assay: immunoSEQ multiplex PCR; the TCRdb copy retains only in-frame clones and omits some. D and trimming were read from the DNA, whereas the V and J calls and clone size are those reported in that table. The sample contains around 130,000 clones, 85% of which appear only once. Germline CDR1 MDHEN, CDR2 SYDVKM. Trimming removed 3 bases from V and 4 bases from J, with 10 bases in between. The CDR3 spans 14 residues. This receptor was obtained from a man in his 60s with acute or convalescent COVID-19. The chain is built from TRBV28 and TRBJ1-5; D unclear. Sequencing was performed on peripheral blood. The chain's CDR3 is CASSFPDGNQPQHF. The DNA of the CDR3 is TGTGCCAGCAGTTTCCCTGACGGGAATCAGCCCCAGCATTTT.